This TCR beta chain was obtained from a study of CXCR3-negative and CXCR3-positive naive CD8 T cells (dated by TCRdb to about 2019). Looking at the study overall: In total, roughly 140 million TRB reads were obtained, corresponding to roughly 1.5 +/- 0.3 million reads per library. Diversity and physicochemical repertoire analyses covered over 10 donors pooled from two independent experiments. The TRBV-TRBJ cluster analysis covered naive subsets from several donors and memory cells from 3 donors.

The listed sequencing device is NextSeq 550. The Human TCR Profiling Kit (MiLaboratory) was used to make UMI-labeled 5' RACE TRB cDNA libraries. cDNA synthesis used the entire amount of extracted RNA, and PCR amplification then used the entire amount of cDNA produced. Libraries were prepared in parallel with an identical number of PCR cycles. For the original study's pipeline: MIGEC and MiXCR extracted about 57,000 +/- 9,900 unique UMI-labeled TRB cDNA molecules per library, requiring at least two reads per UMI. On average, roughly 40,000 +/- 10,000 functional in-frame TRB CDR3 nucleotide clonotypes lacking stop codons were found per library. After downsampling to 5000 UMI-labeled TRB molecules per sample, diversity metrics, including normalized Shannon-Wiener and Chao1, were computed in VDJtools. For the central five CDR3 residues, VDJtools calculated physicochemical properties weighted by clonotype size, namely interaction energy, strength, volume and Kidera factor 4. The reads, reprocessed by TCRdb, yield one row per CDR3 protein sequence and no DNA. What appears here as the V and J calls and clone size reflects TCRdb's work, not the paper's. This sample's listing comprises some 130,000 distinct CDR3 sequences. Of the sample, 0.49% is held by the ten largest clones.

Inclusive of the bounding cysteine and phenylalanine, the CDR3 is 15 residues long. The DNA is unrecorded. From the germline V gene, CDR1 is SGHRS and CDR2 is YFSETQ. Concerning this clonotype: Its antigen is not yet known.

The study at large found these results: Compared with CXCR3-negative naive cells, CXCR3-positive naive cells had TRB CDR3s with higher hydrophobicity (lower Kidera factor 4), lower energy, and higher strength and volume indices. Repertoire diversity was comparably high in both naive subsets but much lower in memory CD8+ T cells. Freshly isolated PBMCs were used for most assays because CXCR3 expression partially decreased after cryopreservation. Within the same donor, TRBV-TRBJ usage looked similar between naive CXCR3-negative and CXCR3-positive cells, but memory cells had distinct patterns. Because surface CD5, which is linked to self-reactivity in mice, was comparable between the naive subsets, TCR interaction strength was also inferred from TRB CDR3 physicochemical properties.

For each CD8+ T cell subset, flow sorting was done in triplicate, and under 350,000 cells per subset went directly into RLT lysis buffer. To keep memory contaminants out, a stringent definition of naive CD8+ T cells was applied: CD45RO-CCR7+CD27+CD95-. Peripheral blood mononuclear cells were isolated from buffy coats using standard density gradient centrifugation. A FACSAria III was used to flow-sort naive CD8+ T cells into CXCR3-negative and CXCR3-positive populations. An RNeasy Mini Kit was used to extract total RNA from the sorted cells. This receptor was taken from a human donor in good health. Some clones in this sample may be carry-over from other donors' samples. Sequencing was carried out using naive CXCR3- CD8+ T cells from blood. What this sample's cell subset or site label stands for: CD45RO-CCR7+CD27+CD95- naive CD8+ T cells lacking CXCR3 (TNR3-). The sequence links TRBV5-1 to TRBJ2-7; the D call of TRBD1 rests on TCRdb alone, since no DNA is present to check it. The CDR3 protein is CASSLMRDRDYEQYF.